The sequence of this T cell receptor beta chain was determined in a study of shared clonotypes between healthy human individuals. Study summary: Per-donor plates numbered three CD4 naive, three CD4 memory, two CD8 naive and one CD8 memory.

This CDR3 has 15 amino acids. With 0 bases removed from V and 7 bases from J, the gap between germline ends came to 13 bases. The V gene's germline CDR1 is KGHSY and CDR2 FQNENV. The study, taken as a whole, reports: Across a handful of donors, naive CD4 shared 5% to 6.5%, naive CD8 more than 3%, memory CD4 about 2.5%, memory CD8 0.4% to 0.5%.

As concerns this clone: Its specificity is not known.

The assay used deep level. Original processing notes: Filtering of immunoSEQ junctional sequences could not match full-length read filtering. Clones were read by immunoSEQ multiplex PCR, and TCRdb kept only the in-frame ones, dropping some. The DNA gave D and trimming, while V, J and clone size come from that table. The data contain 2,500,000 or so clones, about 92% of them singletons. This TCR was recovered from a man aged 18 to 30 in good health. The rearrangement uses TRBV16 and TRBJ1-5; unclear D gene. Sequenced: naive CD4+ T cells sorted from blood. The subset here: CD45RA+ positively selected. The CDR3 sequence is CASSQSLPGEQPQHF. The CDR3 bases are TGTGCCAGCAGCCAATCTCTGCCTGGGGAACAGCCCCAGCATTTT.